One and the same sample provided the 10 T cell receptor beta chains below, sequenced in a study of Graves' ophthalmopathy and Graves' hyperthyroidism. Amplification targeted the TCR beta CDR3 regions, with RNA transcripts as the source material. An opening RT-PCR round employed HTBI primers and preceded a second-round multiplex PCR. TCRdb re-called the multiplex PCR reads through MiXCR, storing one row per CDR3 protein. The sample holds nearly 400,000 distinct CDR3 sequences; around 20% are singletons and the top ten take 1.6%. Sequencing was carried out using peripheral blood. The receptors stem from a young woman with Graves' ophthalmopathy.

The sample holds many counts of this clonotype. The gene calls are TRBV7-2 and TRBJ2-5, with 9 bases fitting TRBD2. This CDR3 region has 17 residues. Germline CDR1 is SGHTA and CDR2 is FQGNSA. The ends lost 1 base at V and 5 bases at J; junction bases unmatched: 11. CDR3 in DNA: TGTGCCAGCAGCTTAGTGGAAAGAGGGGCGGGAGGGGAGACCCAGTACTTC. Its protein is CASSLVERGAGGETQYF.

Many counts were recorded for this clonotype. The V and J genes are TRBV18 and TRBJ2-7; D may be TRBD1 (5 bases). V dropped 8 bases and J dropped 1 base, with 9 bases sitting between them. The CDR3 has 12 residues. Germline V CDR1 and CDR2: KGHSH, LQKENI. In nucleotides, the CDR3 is TGTGCCAGCGCTGACAGTTCCTACGAGCAGTACTTC. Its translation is CASADSSYEQYF.

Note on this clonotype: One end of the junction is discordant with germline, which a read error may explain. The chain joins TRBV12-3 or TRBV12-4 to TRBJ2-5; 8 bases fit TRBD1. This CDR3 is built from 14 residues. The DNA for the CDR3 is TGTGCCAGCAGTTTCGGGCTAGCGCCAAAACAGGGGGACTTC. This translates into CASSFGLAPKQGDF.

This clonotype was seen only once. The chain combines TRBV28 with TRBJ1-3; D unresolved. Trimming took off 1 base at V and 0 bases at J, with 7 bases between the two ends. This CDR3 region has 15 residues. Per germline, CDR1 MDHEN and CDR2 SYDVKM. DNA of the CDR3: TGTGCCAGCAGTTTATATCGCATCTCTGGAAACACCATATATTTT. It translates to CASSLYRISGNTIYF.

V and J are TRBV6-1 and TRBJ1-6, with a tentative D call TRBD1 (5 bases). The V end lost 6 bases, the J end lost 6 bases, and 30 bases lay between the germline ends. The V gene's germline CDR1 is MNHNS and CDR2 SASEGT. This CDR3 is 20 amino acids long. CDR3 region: CASRPPKLTGTSGGNSPLHF. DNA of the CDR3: TGTGCCAGCAGGCCCCCCAAACTGACCGGGACCAGTGGAGGTAATTCACCCCTCCACTTT.

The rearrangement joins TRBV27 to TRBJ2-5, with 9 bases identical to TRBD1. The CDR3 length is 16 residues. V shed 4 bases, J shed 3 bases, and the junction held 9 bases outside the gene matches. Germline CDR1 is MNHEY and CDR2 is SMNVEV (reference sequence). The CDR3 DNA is TGTGCCAGCAGTTCCGGGACAGGGTTTTATAAAGAGACCCAGTACTTC. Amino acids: CASSSGTGFYKETQYF.

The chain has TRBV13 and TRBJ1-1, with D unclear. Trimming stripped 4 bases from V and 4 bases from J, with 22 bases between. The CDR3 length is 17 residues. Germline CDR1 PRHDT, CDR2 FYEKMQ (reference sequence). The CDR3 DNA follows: TGTGCCAGCAGCTCTTCTAATAGAAAAACTTTTAGCACTGAAGCTTTCTTT. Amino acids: CASSSSNRKTFSTEAFF.

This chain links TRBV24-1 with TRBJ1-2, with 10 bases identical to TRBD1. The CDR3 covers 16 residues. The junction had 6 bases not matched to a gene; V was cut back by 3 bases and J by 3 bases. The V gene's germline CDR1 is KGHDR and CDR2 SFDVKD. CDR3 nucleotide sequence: TGTGCCACCAGTGATCCAAGGACAGGGGGAGACTATGGCTACACCTTC. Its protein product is CATSDPRTGGDYGYTF.

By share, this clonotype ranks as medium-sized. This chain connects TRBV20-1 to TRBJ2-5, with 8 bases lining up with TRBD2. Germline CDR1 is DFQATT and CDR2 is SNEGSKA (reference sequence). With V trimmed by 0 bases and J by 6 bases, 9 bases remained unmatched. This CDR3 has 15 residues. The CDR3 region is CSARDLAGGAKTQYF. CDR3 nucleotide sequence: TGCAGTGCTAGAGATTTGGCGGGAGGTGCGAAGACCCAGTACTTC.

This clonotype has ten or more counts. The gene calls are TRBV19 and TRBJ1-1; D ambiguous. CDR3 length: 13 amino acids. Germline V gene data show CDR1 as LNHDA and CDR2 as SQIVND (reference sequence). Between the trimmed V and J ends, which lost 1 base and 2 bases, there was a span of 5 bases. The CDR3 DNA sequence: TGTGCCAGTAGTATAGGATCCAACACTGAAGCTTTCTTT. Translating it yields CASSIGSNTEAFF.